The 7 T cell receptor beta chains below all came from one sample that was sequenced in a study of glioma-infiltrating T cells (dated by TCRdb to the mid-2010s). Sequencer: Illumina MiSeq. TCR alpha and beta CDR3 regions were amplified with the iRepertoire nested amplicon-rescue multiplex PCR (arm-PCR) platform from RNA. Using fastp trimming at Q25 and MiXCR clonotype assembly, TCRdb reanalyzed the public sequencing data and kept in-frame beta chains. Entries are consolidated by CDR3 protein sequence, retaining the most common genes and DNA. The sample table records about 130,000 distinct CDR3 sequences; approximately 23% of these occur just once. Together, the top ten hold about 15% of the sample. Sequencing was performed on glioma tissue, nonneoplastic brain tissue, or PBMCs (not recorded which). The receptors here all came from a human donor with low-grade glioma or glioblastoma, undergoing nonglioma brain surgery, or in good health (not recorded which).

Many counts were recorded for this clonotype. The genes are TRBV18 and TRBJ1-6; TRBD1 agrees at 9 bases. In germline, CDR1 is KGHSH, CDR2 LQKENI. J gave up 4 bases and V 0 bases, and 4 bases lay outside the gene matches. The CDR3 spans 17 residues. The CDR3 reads CASSPPGQGYYNSPLHF. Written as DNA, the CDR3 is TGTGCCAGCTCACCACCGGGACAGGGATATTATAATTCACCCCTCCACTTT.

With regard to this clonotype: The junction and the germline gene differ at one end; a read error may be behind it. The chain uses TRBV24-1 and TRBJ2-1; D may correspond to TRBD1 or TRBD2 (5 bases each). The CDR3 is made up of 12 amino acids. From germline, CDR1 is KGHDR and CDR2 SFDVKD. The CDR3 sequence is CDTQGRNNEQFF. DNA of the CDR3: TGCGACACCCAGGGACGTAACAATGAGCAGTTCTTC.

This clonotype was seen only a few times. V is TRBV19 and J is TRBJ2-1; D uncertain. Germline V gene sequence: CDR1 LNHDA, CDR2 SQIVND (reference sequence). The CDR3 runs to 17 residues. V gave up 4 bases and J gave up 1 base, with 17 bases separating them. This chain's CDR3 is CASSTPGVEGSYNEQFF. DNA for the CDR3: TGTGCCAGTAGTACCCCGGGTGTAGAAGGGTCCTACAATGAGCAGTTCTTC.

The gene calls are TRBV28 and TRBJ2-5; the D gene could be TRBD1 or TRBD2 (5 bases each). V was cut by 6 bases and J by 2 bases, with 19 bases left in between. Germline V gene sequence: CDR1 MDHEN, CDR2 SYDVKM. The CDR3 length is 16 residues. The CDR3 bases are TGTGCCAGCAGCTTAGGGGACGGGGACCTTCAAGAGACCCAGTACTTC. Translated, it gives CASSLGDGDLQETQYF.

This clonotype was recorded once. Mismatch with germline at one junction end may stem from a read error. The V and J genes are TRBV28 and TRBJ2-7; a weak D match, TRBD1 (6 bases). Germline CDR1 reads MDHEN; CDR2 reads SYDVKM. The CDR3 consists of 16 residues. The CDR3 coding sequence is TGTGCCATCAGTTTATGGGGGCACCTCATTGGGGACGAGCAGTACTTC. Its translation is CAISLWGHLIGDEQYF.

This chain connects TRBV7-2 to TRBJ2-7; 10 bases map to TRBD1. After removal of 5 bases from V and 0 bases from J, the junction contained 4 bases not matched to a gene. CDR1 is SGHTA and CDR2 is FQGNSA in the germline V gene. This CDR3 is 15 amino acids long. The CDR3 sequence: CASSGDRGNSYEQYF. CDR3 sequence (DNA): TGTGCCAGCAGCGGGGACAGGGGTAACTCCTACGAGCAGTACTTC.

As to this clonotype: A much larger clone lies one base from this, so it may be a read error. The CDR3 coding sequence is TGTGCCAGCAGTTATAGTCCAAGCGGGAAGGAGAATGAGCAGTTCTTC. The encoded protein is CASSYSPSGKENEQFF. The V call is TRBV12-3 or TRBV12-4, the J call TRBJ2-1, with 7 positions matching TRBD2. V was clipped by 4 bases and J by 7 bases; unmatched bases: 13. The CDR3 consists of 16 residues.